This TCR beta chain was identified in a study of blood T cell repertoires in COVID-19. Study-level information: There were acute and convalescent COVID-19 samples, and they came from the United States, Italy and Spain. The cDNA or gDNA used as material had been derived from T cells, B-cell-depleted T cells, or PBMCs.

Each participant's cohort was designated according to participant-reported clinical history. V lost 4 bases to trimming and J lost 1 base; unmatched junction nucleotides: 3. Germline CDR1 reads SGHRS; CDR2 reads YFSETQ. The CDR3 is made up of 15 amino acids. Original methodology: Scientists estimated how many nucleated cells there were by amplifying reference gene primers. Produced via immunoSEQ multiplex PCR; TCRdb's table is partial and in-frame only. The D gene and trimming were derived from the DNA, and the V and J assignments and clone size from that table. Of hundreds of thousands of clones in the sample, approximately 90% are singletons; the top ten hold about 9.8%.

The TCR was taken from a woman aged 18-29 years who had recovered from COVID-19. Sequenced: PBMCs or T cells enriched from blood (not recorded which). V is TRBV5-1 and J is TRBJ1-3; 9 nucleotides agree with TRBD1. CDR3 sequence reads: CASSLTGGSGNTIYF. Here the CDR3 DNA reads TGCGCCAGCAGCCTGACAGGGGGTTCTGGAAACACCATATATTTT.